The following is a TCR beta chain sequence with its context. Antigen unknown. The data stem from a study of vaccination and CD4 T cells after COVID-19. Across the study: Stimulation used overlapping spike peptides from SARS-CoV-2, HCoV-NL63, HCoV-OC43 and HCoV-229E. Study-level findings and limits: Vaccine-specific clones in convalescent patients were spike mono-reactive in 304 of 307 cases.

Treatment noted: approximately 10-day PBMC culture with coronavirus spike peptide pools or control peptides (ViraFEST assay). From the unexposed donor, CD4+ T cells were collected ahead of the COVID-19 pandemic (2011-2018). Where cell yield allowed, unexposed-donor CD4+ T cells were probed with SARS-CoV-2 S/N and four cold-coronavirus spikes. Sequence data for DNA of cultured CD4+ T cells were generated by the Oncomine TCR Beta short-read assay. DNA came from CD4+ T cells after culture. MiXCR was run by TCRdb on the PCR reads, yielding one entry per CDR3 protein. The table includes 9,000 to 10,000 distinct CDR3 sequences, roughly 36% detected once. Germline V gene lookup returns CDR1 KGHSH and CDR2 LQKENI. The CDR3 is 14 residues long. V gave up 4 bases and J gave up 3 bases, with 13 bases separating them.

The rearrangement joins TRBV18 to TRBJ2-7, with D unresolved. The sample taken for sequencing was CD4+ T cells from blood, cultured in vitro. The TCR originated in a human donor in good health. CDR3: CASSRPQENYEQYF. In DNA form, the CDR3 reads TGTGCCAGCTCACGTCCTCAGGAGAACTACGAGCAGTACTTC.